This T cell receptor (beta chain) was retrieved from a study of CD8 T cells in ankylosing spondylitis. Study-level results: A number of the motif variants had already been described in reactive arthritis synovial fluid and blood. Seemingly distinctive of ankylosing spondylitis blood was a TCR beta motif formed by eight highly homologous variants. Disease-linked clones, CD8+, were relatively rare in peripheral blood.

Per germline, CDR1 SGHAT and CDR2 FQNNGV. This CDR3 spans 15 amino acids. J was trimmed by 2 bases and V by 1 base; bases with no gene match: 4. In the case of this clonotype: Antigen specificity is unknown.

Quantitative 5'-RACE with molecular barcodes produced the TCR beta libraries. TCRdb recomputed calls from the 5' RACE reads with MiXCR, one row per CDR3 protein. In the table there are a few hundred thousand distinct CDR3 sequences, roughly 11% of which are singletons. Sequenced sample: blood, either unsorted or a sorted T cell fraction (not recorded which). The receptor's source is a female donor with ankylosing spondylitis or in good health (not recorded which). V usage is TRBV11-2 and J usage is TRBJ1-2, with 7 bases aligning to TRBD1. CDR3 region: CASSLAFRGNYGYTF. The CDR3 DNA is TGTGCCAGCAGCTTAGCGTTCAGGGGGAACTATGGCTACACCTTC.